Following are 17 T cell receptor beta chains from one sample sequenced in a study of cytomegalovirus exposure and HLA in healthy donors. Both 60 Vbeta primers and 13 Jbeta primers went into the PCR. Profiling relied on immunoSEQ multiplex PCR, and the TCRdb table lists in-frame clones only, not all of them. The sample yields 150,000 to 200,000 clones, about 90% seen once. Sequenced: PBMCs. These receptors came from a girl less than two years old in good health and CMV-seronegative.

This clone was recorded a few times. V is TRBV30 and J is TRBJ2-1; the D gene is possibly TRBD1 (5 bases). This CDR3 has 13 residues. V lost 0 bases to trimming and J lost 13 bases, with 16 bases between them. The germline gives CDR1 GTSNPN, CDR2 SVGIG (reference sequence). CDR3 in amino acids: CAWSVTDNRNQFF. As DNA, the CDR3 is TGTGCCTGGAGTGTAACGGACAACCGTAATCAGTTCTTC.

The rearrangement links TRBV10-1 to TRBJ2-1; TRBD2 aligns across 8 bases. The CDR3 extends over 16 amino acids. Germline V gives CDR1 WNHNN, CDR2 SYGVQD (reference sequence). V gave up 0 bases and J gave up 6 bases; unmatched junction bases: 7. CDR3: CASSESYGGASNEQFF. CDR3 nucleotide sequence: TGCGCCAGCAGTGAGTCTTACGGGGGGGCCTCCAATGAGCAGTTCTTC.

This sequence joins TRBV5-1 and TRBJ2-3; 10 bases fit TRBD2. Trimming took 3 bases from V and 0 from J; bases not matched to a gene: 1. Germline V gives CDR1 SGHRS, CDR2 YFSETQ. CDR3 length equals 15 residues. The CDR3 nucleotides read TGCGCCAGCAGCTCTAGCGGGGGTAGCACAGATACGCAGTATTTT. This gives the protein CASSSSGGSTDTQYF. Filled out from reference TRBV5-1 and TRBJ2-3, the complete variable domain reads KAGVTQTPRYLIKTRGQQVTLSCSPISGHRSVSWYQQTPGQGLQFLFEYFSETQRNKGNFPGRFSGRQFSNSRSEMNVSTLELGDSALYLCASSSSGGSTDTQYFGPGTRLTVL.

This clone was recorded only once. The J gene is TRBJ1-1, the V gene TRBV19, with 7 nucleotides matching TRBD1. Per the germline V gene, CDR1 is LNHDA and CDR2 is SQIVND (reference sequence). The CDR3 spans 13 residues. V lost 7 bases to trimming and J lost 3 bases; unmatched junction nucleotides: 5. The CDR3 region is CASMGTEHTEAFF. CDR3 bases: TGTGCCAGTATGGGGACAGAGCACACTGAAGCTTTCTTT.

The chain joins TRBV7-9 to TRBJ2-1, with D unresolved. V was cut by 2 bases and J by 1 base, with 6 bases left in between. In germline, CDR1 is SEHNR, CDR2 FQNEAQ (reference sequence). CDR3 length equals 14 residues. The CDR3 region is CASSLSTSYNEQFF. DNA for the CDR3: TGTGCCAGCAGCTTATCCACTTCCTACAATGAGCAGTTCTTC.

V usage is TRBV5-1 and J usage is TRBJ2-3; tentative D call: TRBD1 (6 bases). The J call may not be correct, given that the DNA end is closer to TRBJ1-5. The CDR3 has 14 amino acids. CDR1 and CDR2 (germline): SGHRS, YFSETQ. The CDR3 nucleotides are TGCGCCAGCAGCTTGAGTCAGGGGTTCGATACGCAGCATTTT. Protein sequence: CASSLSQGFDTQHF.

On this clone: Additional DNA sequences in this sample encode the identical CDR3. Here the CDR3 reads CASTRTGWNTEAFF. The CDR3 coding sequence is TGTGCCAGTACTAGGACAGGTTGGAACACTGAAGCTTTCTTT. The rearrangement links TRBV19 to TRBJ1-1, with TRBD1 identical over 7 bases. Trimming removed 7 bases from V and 1 base from J; junction bases left unmatched: 6. This CDR3 spans 14 amino acids. Per germline, CDR1 LNHDA and CDR2 SQIVND (reference sequence).

The chain combines TRBV7-6 with TRBJ2-7; 7 bases are a match to TRBD1. Germline CDR1 SGHVS, CDR2 FNYEAQ. The CDR3 consists of 16 residues. V gave up 0 bases and J gave up 0 bases; unmatched junction bases: 5. This chain's CDR3 is CASSLAGTVSSYEQYF. The CDR3 nucleotides are TGTGCCAGCAGCTTAGCCGGGACAGTGTCCTCCTACGAGCAGTACTTC. The full variable domain, with the rest looked up from reference TRBV7-6 and TRBJ2-7, is GAGVSQSPRYKVTKRGQDVALRCDPISGHVSLYWYRQALGQGPEFLTYFNYEAQQDKSGLPNDRFSAERPEGSISTLTIQRTEQRDSAMYRCASSLAGTVSSYEQYFGPGTRLTVT.

The V and J genes are TRBV19 and TRBJ1-6, with 7 bases fitting TRBD1. Trimming took 0 bases from V and 7 from J; bases not matched to a gene: 6. The CDR3 is made up of 16 amino acids. CDR1 LNHDA and CDR2 SQIVND come from the germline V gene (reference sequence). Here the CDR3 reads CASSIDPGQRNSPLHF. The CDR3 nucleotides read TGTGCCAGTAGTATAGATCCGGGACAGAGGAATTCACCCCTCCACTTT.

The CDR3 nucleotides are TGTGCCAGCAGTTACTCGGGCTTGGACACTGAAGCTTTCTTT. It translates to CASSYSGLDTEAFF. The chain couples TRBV6-5 to TRBJ1-1, with unresolved D. The V gene's germline CDR1 is MNHEY and CDR2 SVGAGI. V shed 0 bases and J shed 3 bases, with 8 bases lying between them. CDR3 length: 14 residues.

The V call is TRBV29-1, the J call TRBJ2-5; 7 bases match TRBD1. J gave up 7 bases and V 5 bases, and 10 bases lay outside the gene matches. Germline CDR1 is SQVTM and CDR2 is ANQGSEA. This CDR3 region has 13 residues. The CDR3 nucleotides are TGCAGCGTTCTTTTAGACAGGGTAGGGACCCAGTACTTC. As protein: CSVLLDRVGTQYF.

The chain joins TRBV29-1 to TRBJ1-1; 7 bases map to TRBD1. From germline, CDR1 is SQVTM and CDR2 ANQGSEA. V lost 1 base, J lost 0 bases, and 8 bases stayed unmatched. CDR3 length: 16 amino acids. The CDR3 DNA sequence: TGCAGCGTTGAAGGGACCGGGACAGTCATGAACACTGAAGCTTTCTTT. This encodes CSVEGTGTVMNTEAFF.

This clone was seen only once. V is TRBV7-2 and J is TRBJ2-1, with 14 positions matching TRBD2. CDR1 SGHTA and CDR2 FQGNSA come from the germline V gene. The ends lost 4 bases at V and 12 bases at J; junction bases unmatched: 5. The CDR3 has 14 residues. The CDR3 bases are TGTGCCAGCAGCTCAAAAGGACTAGCGGGAGGGCAGTTCTTC. This translates into CASSSKGLAGGQFF.

The rearrangement uses TRBV2 and TRBJ2-1, with D possibly TRBD1 on 6 matching bases. V dropped 8 bases and J dropped 4 bases, with 12 bases sitting between them. The CDR3 contains 13 residues. Per germline, CDR1 SNHLY and CDR2 FYNNEI. This CDR3 is CASLQGPYNEQFF. For the CDR3, the DNA is TGTGCCAGCCTACAGGGCCCTTACAATGAGCAGTTCTTC.

CDR3 amino acids: CASSVGGNPYGYTF. As DNA, the CDR3 is TGTGCCAGCAGCGTTGGGGGGAACCCCTATGGCTACACCTTC. The V gene is TRBV9, the J gene TRBJ1-2; D is perhaps TRBD1 (5 bases). The CDR3 length is 14 residues. Trimming took 2 bases from V and 4 from J, leaving 12 bases between them. The germline gives CDR1 SGDLS, CDR2 YYNGEE.

This chain links TRBV28 with TRBJ1-2; 9 positions agree with TRBD1. Per germline, CDR1 MDHEN and CDR2 SYDVKM. The CDR3 covers 15 residues. Trimming removed 6 bases from V and 0 bases from J; junction bases left unmatched: 5. The CDR3 is CASREDRGANYGYTF. CDR3 coding DNA: TGTGCCAGCAGGGAGGACAGGGGTGCTAACTATGGCTACACCTTC.

The chain employs TRBV15 and TRBJ2-7; D may be TRBD2 (5 bases). V was cut by 1 base and J by 3 bases, with 13 bases left in between. The CDR3 extends over 15 amino acids. The germline V gene encodes CDR1 LNHNV and CDR2 YYDKDF (reference sequence). The CDR3 region has the DNA TGTGCCACCAGCAGAGCGGGCGGAGGCCTCTACGAGCAGTACTTC. Translating it yields CATSRAGGGLYEQYF.